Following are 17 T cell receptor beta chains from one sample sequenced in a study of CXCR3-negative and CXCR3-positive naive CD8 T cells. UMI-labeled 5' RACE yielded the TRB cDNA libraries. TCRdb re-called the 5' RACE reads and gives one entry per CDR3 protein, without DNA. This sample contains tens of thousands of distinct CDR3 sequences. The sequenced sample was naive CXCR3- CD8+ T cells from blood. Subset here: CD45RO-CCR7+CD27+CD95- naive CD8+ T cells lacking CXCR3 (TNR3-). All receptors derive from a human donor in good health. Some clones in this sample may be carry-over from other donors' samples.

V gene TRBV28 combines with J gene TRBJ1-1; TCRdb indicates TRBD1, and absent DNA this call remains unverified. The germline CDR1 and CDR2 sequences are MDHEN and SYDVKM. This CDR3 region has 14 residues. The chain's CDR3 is CATSIYRESTEAFF.

The CDR3: CSVLGTGAYNEQFF. The V call is TRBV29-1, the J call TRBJ2-1; TCRdb returns TRBD1, unconfirmable since there is no DNA. The CDR3 contains 14 residues. CDR1 and CDR2 (germline): SQVTM, ANQGSEA.

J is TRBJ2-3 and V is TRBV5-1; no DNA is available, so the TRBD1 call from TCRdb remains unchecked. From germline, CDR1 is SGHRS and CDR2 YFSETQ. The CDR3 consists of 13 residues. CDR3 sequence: CASSLIQGDTQYF. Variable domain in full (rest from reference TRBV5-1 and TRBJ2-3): KAGVTQTPRYLIKTRGQQVTLSCSPISGHRSVSWYQQTPGQGLQFLFEYFSETQRNKGNFPGRFSGRQFSNSRSEMNVSTLELGDSALYLCASSLIQGDTQYFGPGTRLTVL.

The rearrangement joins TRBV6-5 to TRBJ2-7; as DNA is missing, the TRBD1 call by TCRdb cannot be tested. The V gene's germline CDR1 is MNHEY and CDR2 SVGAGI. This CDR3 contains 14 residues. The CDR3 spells CASRLQGAGYEQYF.

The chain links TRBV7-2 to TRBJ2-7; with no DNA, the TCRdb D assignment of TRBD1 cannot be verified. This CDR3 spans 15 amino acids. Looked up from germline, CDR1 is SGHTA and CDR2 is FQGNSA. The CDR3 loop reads CASSLDLDRPYEQYF.

CDR3 amino acids: CSARDVRSDEQYF. The V call is TRBV20-1, the J call TRBJ2-7. The V gene's germline CDR1 is DFQATT and CDR2 SNEGSKA (reference sequence). CDR3 length: 13 amino acids.

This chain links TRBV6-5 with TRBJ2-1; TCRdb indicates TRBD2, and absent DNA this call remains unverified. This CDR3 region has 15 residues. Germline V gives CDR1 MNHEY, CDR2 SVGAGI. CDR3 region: CASSYSGGGADEQFF.

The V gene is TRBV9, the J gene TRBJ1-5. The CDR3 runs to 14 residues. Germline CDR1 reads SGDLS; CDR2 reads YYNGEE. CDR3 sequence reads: CASSPSGSSEPQHF.

The CDR3 here is CASSLLGNMNTEAFF. The chain is built from TRBV3-1 and TRBJ1-1. The length of the CDR3 is 15 residues. Germline CDR1 reads LGHDT; CDR2 reads YNNKEL (reference sequence).

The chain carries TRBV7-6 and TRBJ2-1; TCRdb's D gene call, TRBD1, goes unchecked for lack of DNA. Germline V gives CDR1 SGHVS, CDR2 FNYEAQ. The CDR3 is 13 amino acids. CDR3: CASSLRGGNEQFF.

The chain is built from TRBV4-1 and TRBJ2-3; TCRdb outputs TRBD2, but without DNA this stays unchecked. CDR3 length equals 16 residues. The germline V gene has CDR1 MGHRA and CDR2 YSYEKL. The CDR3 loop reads CASSQVAGGLGDTQYF.

The CDR3 protein is CASSLLLTVINEQFF. This chain uses TRBV7-2 with TRBJ2-1. Per germline, CDR1 SGHTA and CDR2 FQGNSA. The length of the CDR3 is 15 residues.

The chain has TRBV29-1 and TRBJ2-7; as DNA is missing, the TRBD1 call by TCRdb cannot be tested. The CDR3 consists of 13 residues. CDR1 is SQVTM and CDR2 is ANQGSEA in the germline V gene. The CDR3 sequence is CSVRTGEGHEQYF.

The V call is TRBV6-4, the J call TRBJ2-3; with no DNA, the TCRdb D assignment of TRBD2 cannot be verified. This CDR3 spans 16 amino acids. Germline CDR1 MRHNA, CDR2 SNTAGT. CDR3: CASSDSTSGGADTQYF.

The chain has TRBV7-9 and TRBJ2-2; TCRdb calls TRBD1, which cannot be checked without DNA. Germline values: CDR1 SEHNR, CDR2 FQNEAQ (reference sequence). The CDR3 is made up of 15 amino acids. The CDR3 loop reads CASSLGTGNTGELFF. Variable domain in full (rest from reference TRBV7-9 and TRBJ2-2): DTGVSQNPRHKITKRGQNVTFRCDPISEHNRLYWYRQTLGQGPEFLTYFQNEAQLEKSRLLSDRFSAERPKGSFSTLEIQRTEQGDSAMYLCASSLGTGNTGELFFGEGSRLTVL.

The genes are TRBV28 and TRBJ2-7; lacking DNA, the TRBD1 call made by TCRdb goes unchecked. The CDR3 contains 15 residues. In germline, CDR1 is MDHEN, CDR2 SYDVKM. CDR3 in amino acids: CASSLGQGQTYEQYF.

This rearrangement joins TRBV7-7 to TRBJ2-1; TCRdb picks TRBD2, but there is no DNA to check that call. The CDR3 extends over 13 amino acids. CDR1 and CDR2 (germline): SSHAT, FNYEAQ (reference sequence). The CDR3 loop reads CASTRAGKNEQFF.